A single T cell receptor (beta chain) is shown here with its context. What it binds is unknown. This entry comes from a study of cytotoxic CD8 clonotypes in ibrutinib-treated CLL. The study, taken as a whole, reports: In sustained-remission versus progressing patients, sampling times differed. Clonality went up at the time of ibrutinib response, stayed stable in sustained remission, and later dropped back toward its baseline level at progression.

The assay was immunoSEQ multiplex PCR, and TCRdb's table has in-frame clones only and misses some. The data contain roughly 110,000 clones, approximately 58% of them singletons. The V segment lost 3 bases and the J segment 2 bases; nucleotides outside the gene matches: 5. This CDR3 has 16 amino acids. CDR1 and CDR2 (germline): SGHRS, YFSETQ. About 2 micrograms of genomic DNA (from cryopreserved PBMCs) were used for TCR beta libraries. The sequence came from a human donor with chronic lymphocytic leukemia. V usage is TRBV5-1 and J usage is TRBJ2-2; 9 nucleotides line up with TRBD2. Sequenced here: PBMCs, sampled after 24 months of ibrutinib treatment. The CDR3 here is CASSSLAGDNTGELFF. DNA for the CDR3: TGCGCCAGCAGCTCCTTAGCGGGGGATAACACCGGGGAGCTGTTTTTT.